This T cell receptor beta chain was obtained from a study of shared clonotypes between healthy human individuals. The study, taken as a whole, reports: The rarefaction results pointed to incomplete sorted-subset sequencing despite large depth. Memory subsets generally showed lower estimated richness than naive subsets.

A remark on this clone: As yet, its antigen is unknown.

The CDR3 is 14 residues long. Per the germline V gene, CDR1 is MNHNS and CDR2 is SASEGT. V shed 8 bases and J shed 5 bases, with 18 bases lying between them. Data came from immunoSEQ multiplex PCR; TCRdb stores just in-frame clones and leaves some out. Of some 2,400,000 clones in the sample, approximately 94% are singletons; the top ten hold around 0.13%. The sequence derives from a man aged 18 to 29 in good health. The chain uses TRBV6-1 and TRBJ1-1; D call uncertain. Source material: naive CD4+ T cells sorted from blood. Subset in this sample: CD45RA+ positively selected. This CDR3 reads CASLAPLGRTEAFF. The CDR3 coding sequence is TGTGCCAGCTTAGCCCCCTTAGGGCGAACTGAAGCTTTCTTT.